The subject of this entry is one TCR beta chain. Synthetic spike-ins, TCR analog templates, were added into each PCR. Clones were sequenced by immunoSEQ multiplex PCR, and TCRdb holds only the in-frame ones, with some missing. The table lists about 110,000 clones, less than 95% of them singletons. These data originate in a study of PD-L1 blockade in urothelial cancer. Whole-study context: About 90% of the 29 patients comprised males who had bladder-origin urothelial cancer. Median blood clonality was roughly 0.087, with around 83,000 unique TCRs.

The time point: peripheral blood 6 weeks after treatment start. CDR1 and CDR2 from the germline V gene are SNHLY and FYNNEI. The CDR3 is 14 amino acids. J was trimmed by 7 bases and V by 5 bases; bases with no gene match: 6. The sequence came from a man between 60 and 75 years old with urothelial cancer. The rearrangement links TRBV2 to TRBJ1-5, with 9 bases matching TRBD1. This sample comprised PBMCs, obtained around atezolizumab (anti-PD-L1) treatment. In DNA form, the CDR3 reads TGTGCCAGCAGTCCCACAGGGGGCGAACAGCCCCAGCATTTT. It yields the protein CASSPTGGEQPQHF.